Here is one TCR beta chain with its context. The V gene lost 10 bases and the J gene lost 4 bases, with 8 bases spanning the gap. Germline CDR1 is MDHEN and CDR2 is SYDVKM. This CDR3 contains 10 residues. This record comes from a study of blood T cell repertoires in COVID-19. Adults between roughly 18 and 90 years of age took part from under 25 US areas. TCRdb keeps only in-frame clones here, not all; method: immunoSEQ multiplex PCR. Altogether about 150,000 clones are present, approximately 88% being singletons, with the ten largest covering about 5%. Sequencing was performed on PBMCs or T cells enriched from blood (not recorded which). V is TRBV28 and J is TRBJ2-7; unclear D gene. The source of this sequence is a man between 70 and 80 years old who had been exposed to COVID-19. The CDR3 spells CATSSYEQYF. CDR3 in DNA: TGTGCCACCAGCAGTTACGAGCAGTACTTC.